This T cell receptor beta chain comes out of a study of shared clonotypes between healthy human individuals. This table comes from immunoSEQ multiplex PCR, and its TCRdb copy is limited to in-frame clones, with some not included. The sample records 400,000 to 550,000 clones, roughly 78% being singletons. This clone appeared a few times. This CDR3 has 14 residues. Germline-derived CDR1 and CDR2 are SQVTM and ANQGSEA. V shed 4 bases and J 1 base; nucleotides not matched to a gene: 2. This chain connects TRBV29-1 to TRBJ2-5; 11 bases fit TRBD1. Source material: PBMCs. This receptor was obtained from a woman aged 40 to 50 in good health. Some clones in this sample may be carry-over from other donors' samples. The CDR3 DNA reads TGCAGCGTTGTGGGACAGGGGGGCCAAGAGACCCAGTACTTC. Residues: CSVVGQGGQETQYF.